The 23 T cell receptor beta chains reported below all come from one sample, sequenced in a study of CD8 T cells in ankylosing spondylitis. In TCRdb, the 5' RACE reads were re-called with MiXCR into one record per CDR3 protein. This sample has 180,000 or so distinct CDR3 sequences; around 10% occur once, and the top ten carry roughly 29%. Sequencing was performed on blood, either unsorted or a sorted T cell fraction (not recorded which). The receptors were gathered from a male donor with ankylosing spondylitis or in good health (not recorded which).

This clonotype has only a few counts. The chain is built from TRBV6-6 and TRBJ2-1, with D unclear. This CDR3 is built from 12 residues. Germline V gene data show CDR1 as MNHNY and CDR2 as SVGAGI (reference sequence). V shed 4 bases and J shed 6 bases, with 7 bases lying between them. The CDR3 is CASSSDTNEQFF. CDR3 nucleotides: TGTGCCAGCAGTTCTGATACCAATGAGCAGTTCTTC.

Note on this clonotype: Possible read error: a much larger clone is one base away. CDR3: CVSSSELARLNTGELFF. CDR3 bases: TGCGTCAGCAGCTCTGAACTAGCGAGGCTGAACACCGGGGAGCTGTTTTTT. V is TRBV5-1 and J is TRBJ2-2; TRBD2 agrees at 7 bases. The CDR3 consists of 17 residues. Germline V gene lookup returns CDR1 SGHRS and CDR2 YFSETQ.

This clonotype was seen repeatedly, ten times or more. The V and J genes are TRBV12-3 or TRBV12-4 and TRBJ2-1; D could derive from TRBD1 or TRBD2 (5 bases each). V was cut by 6 bases and J by 6 bases, with 18 bases left in between. The CDR3 loop spans 15 amino acids. CDR3 DNA: TGTGCCAGCAGCACAGGTAATAGCGAGCGCAATGAGCAGTTCTTC. Translation: CASSTGNSERNEQFF.

This clonotype has a count of ten or more. This rearrangement joins TRBV6-6 to TRBJ2-7; 8 bases align to TRBD2. Per the germline V gene, CDR1 is MNHNY and CDR2 is SVGAGI (reference sequence). CDR3 length equals 13 residues. J was trimmed by 2 bases and V by 5 bases; bases with no gene match: 2. The CDR3 loop reads CASSTSGTYEQYF. CDR3 DNA: TGTGCCAGCAGTACTAGCGGTACCTACGAGCAGTACTTC.

This clonotype was observed a single time. This chain joins TRBV5-1 and TRBJ1-4, with 7 bases lining up with TRBD1. This CDR3 region has 15 residues. V lost 6 bases to trimming and J lost 7 bases; unmatched junction nucleotides: 12. Germline V lookup: CDR1 SGHRS, CDR2 YFSETQ. CDR3 nucleotides: TGCGCCAGCAAGATTGGACAGGAAAGAATTGAAAAACTGTTTTTT. Translated: CASKIGQERIEKLFF.

The chain carries TRBV15 and TRBJ2-1; D is unclear. Germline assignment: CDR1 LNHNV and CDR2 YYDKDF (reference sequence). V was clipped by 6 bases and J by 8 bases, with 14 bases between them. The CDR3 spans 13 residues. CDR3 bases: TGTGCCACCAGAGACGCATCTAGGTATGAGCAGTTCTTC. Its protein is CATRDASRYEQFF.

This clonotype was seen only a few times. The V gene is TRBV12-3 or TRBV12-4, the J gene TRBJ2-5; 7 nucleotides line up with TRBD1. CDR3 size: 14 residues. J lost 2 bases, V lost 5 bases, and 5 bases had no gene match. CDR3 in DNA: TGTGCCAGCAGTCGGGACAGCAAGCAAGAGACCCAGTACTTC. Translation: CASSRDSKQETQYF.

Comments on this clonotype: This may come from a read error, since a much larger clone is one base off. The V call is TRBV7-6, the J call TRBJ2-2, with D maybe TRBD1 (6 bases). This CDR3 region has 13 residues. The germline V gene encodes CDR1 SGHVS and CDR2 FNYEAQ. In DNA, the CDR3 is TGTGCCAGCAACTTAGCAGGGGCCGGGGAGCTGTTTTTT. Its protein is CASNLAGAGELFF. Looking up the rest from reference TRBV7-6 and TRBJ2-2 gives the full variable domain: GAGVSQSPRYKVTKRGQDVALRCDPISGHVSLYWYRQALGQGPEFLTYFNYEAQQDKSGLPNDRFSAERPEGSISTLTIQRTEQRDSAMYRCASNLAGAGELFFGEGSRLTVL.

This clonotype showed up many times. The V and J genes are TRBV6-5 and TRBJ1-1, with D possibly TRBD1 on 5 matching bases. The germline V and J ends were trimmed by 0 bases and 0 bases, with 14 bases remaining between them. This CDR3 has 17 amino acids. CDR1 and CDR2 (germline): MNHEY, SVGAGI. The CDR3 here is CASSYSSTGTLNTEAFF. DNA for the CDR3: TGTGCCAGCAGTTACTCGTCAACCGGGACGTTGAACACTGAAGCTTTCTTT.

V usage is TRBV7-6 and J usage is TRBJ2-7; TRBD1 matches 9 bases. Per the germline V gene, CDR1 is SGHVS and CDR2 is FNYEAQ. Trimming removed 5 bases from V and 3 bases from J; junction bases left unmatched: 5. This CDR3 has 14 amino acids. This chain's CDR3 is CASSRDRDVYEQYF. CDR3 in DNA: TGTGCCAGCAGCAGGGACAGGGACGTCTACGAGCAGTACTTC.

This clonotype was counted a few times. The chain combines TRBV5-1 with TRBJ2-3, with 7 bases fitting TRBD1. V trimming: 3 bases; J trimming: 8 bases; junction bases outside the gene matches: 9. The CDR3 contains 14 residues. Germline V gene lookup returns CDR1 SGHRS and CDR2 YFSETQ. The CDR3 sequence: CASSSFRDSPTQYF. Here the CDR3 DNA reads TGCGCCAGCAGCTCCTTCCGGGACAGCCCTACGCAGTATTTT.

This clonotype has ten or more counts. The chain couples TRBV4-2 to TRBJ2-3; D may be TRBD1 (6 bases). CDR3 length: 15 amino acids. In germline, CDR1 is LGHNA, CDR2 YNFKEQ. V was shortened by 6 bases and J by 2 bases, with 15 bases between the two germline ends. For the CDR3, the DNA is TGTGCCAGCAGGGGGACATTCCACGCCACAGATACGCAGTATTTT. Amino acid sequence: CASRGTFHATDTQYF.

This clonotype was seen repeatedly, ten times or more. CDR3 protein: CASSLADGNTGELFF. Written as DNA, the CDR3 is TGTGCCAGCAGTTTAGCCGATGGTAACACCGGGGAGCTGTTTTTT. The chain couples TRBV12-3 or TRBV12-4 to TRBJ2-2; unclear D gene. This CDR3 has 15 amino acids. Trimming took 0 bases from V and 2 from J, leaving 7 bases between them.

The genes are TRBV7-9 and TRBJ2-1; 8 bases map to TRBD1. The germline V gene encodes CDR1 SEHNR and CDR2 FQNEAQ (reference sequence). Losses at the gene ends were 3 bases for V and 8 bases for J; bases not matched to a gene: 9. The CDR3 consists of 15 residues. CDR3 coding DNA: TGTGCCAGCAGCTTTATGGGACAGGCGGGTGATGAGCAGTTCTTC. It specifies CASSFMGQAGDEQFF.

This clonotype turned up a few times. V and J are TRBV27 and TRBJ2-2; D is tentatively TRBD1 or TRBD2 (6 bases each). The CDR3 length is 15 residues. The ends were cut back, 0 bases at V and 8 bases at J, with 13 bases in the middle. Per the germline V gene, CDR1 is MNHEY and CDR2 is SMNVEV (reference sequence). Written as DNA, the CDR3 is TGTGCCAGCAGTTTATCGACGGGGGCCCGAGGGGAGCTGTTTTTT. Encoded protein: CASSLSTGARGELFF.

The genes are TRBV7-8 and TRBJ2-1, with 14 bases that match TRBD2. Germline V gives CDR1 SGHVS, CDR2 FQNEAQ. The CDR3 sequence is 17 residues long. The trim removed 1 base at V and 5 bases at J, leaving 4 bases unmatched. The CDR3 protein is CASSLVPGLAGDNEQFF. The CDR3 bases are TGTGCCAGCAGCTTAGTTCCGGGACTAGCGGGAGACAATGAGCAGTTCTTC.

In its sample, this clonotype was seen many times. J is TRBJ2-1 and V is TRBV29-1; TRBD1 aligns across 10 bases. Per the germline V gene, CDR1 is SQVTM and CDR2 is ANQGSEA. The CDR3 totals 13 residues. Trimming cost V 4 bases and J 3 bases; bases outside gene matches: 0. The CDR3 DNA reads as TGCAGCGTTGGGACAGGGGGCTACAATGAGCAGTTCTTC. Its translation: CSVGTGGYNEQFF.

V is TRBV20-1 and J is TRBJ2-1; possibly TRBD1 for D (5 bases). CDR1 is DFQATT, CDR2 SNEGSKA, per germline (reference sequence). Trimming stripped 0 bases from V and 5 bases from J, with 20 bases between. This CDR3 is 17 amino acids long. DNA of the CDR3: TGCAGTGCTAGAGATCTGAAAGGGGTCATTGTCAACAATGAGCAGTTCTTC. This sequence encodes CSARDLKGVIVNNEQFF.

This clonotype was observed many times. The DNA of the CDR3 is TGTGCCAGCAGTCTAAGGCAGAACACTGAAGCTTTCTTT. Its protein is CASSLRQNTEAFF. The V gene is TRBV6-2 or TRBV6-3, the J gene TRBJ1-1; D unclear. This CDR3 region has 13 residues. Trimming cost V 5 bases and J 1 base, with 8 bases left between them. Germline CDR1 MNHEY, CDR2 SVGEGT.

This clonotype has more than one count but fewer than ten. The chain uses TRBV9 and TRBJ2-7, with 9 bases lining up with TRBD1. Germline lookup yields CDR1 SGDLS and CDR2 YYNGEE. The CDR3 is 15 amino acids. V lost 3 bases, J lost 7 bases, and 11 bases stayed unmatched. The CDR3 loop is CASSGGTGGAGEQYF. CDR3 nucleotides: TGTGCCAGCAGCGGGGGTACAGGGGGCGCGGGGGAGCAGTACTTC.

Many counts were recorded for this clonotype. This chain uses TRBV9 with TRBJ2-1; D not certain. Germline V gene lookup returns CDR1 SGDLS and CDR2 YYNGEE. The CDR3 runs to 15 residues. V was pared by 3 bases and J by 0 bases, with 10 bases between. The CDR3 loop reads CASSARPNSYNEQFF. CDR3 sequence (DNA): TGTGCCAGCAGCGCTCGACCAAACTCCTACAATGAGCAGTTCTTC.

This clonotype was recorded at least ten times. This chain joins TRBV28 and TRBJ2-4; 8 bases line up with TRBD1. The V and J ends lost 4 bases and 8 bases, in that order; junction bases with no gene match: 10. Germline CDR1 is MDHEN and CDR2 is SYDVKM. The CDR3 is 15 amino acids. CDR3 DNA: TGTGCCAGCAGTTACGATTTTACAGGGGGGCACATTCAGTACTTC. It is translated as CASSYDFTGGHIQYF. The full variable domain, in which reference TRBV28 and TRBJ2-4 provide the parts outside the CDR3, is DVKVTQSSRYLVKRTGEKVFLECVQDMDHENMFWYRQDPGLGLRLIYFSYDVKMKEKGDIPEGYSVSREKKERFSLILESASTNQTSMYLCASSYDFTGGHIQYFGAGTRLSVL.

This clonotype has at least ten counts. The chain employs TRBV24-1 and TRBJ2-3; D is uncertain. The V and J ends lost 6 bases and 0 bases respectively, with 6 bases between them. CDR3 length: 13 amino acids. In germline, CDR1 is KGHDR, CDR2 SFDVKD. The DNA of the CDR3 is TGTGCCACCAGTCGACCTAGCACAGATACGCAGTATTTT. This codes for CATSRPSTDTQYF.